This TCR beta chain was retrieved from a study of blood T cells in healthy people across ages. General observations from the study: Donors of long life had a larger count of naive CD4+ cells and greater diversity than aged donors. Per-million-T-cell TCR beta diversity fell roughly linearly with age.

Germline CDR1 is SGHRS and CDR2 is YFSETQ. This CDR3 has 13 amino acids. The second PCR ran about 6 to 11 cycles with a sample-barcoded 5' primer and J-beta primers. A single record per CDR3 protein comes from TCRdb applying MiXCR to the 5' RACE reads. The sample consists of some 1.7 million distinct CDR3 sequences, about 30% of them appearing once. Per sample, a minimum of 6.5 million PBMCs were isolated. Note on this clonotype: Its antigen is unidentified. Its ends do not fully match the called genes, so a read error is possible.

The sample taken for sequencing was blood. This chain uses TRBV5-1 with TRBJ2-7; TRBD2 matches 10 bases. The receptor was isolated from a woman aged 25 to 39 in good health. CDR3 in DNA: TGCACCAGCAGTTTTCTAGCGGGAGAAGAGCAGTACTTC. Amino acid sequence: CTSSFLAGEEQYF. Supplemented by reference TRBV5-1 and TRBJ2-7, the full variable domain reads KAGVTQTPRYLIKTRGQQVTLSCSPISGHRSVSWYQQTPGQGLQFLFEYFSETQRNKGNFPGRFSGRQFSNSRSEMNVSTLELGDSALYLCTSSFLAGEEQYFGPGTRLTVT.